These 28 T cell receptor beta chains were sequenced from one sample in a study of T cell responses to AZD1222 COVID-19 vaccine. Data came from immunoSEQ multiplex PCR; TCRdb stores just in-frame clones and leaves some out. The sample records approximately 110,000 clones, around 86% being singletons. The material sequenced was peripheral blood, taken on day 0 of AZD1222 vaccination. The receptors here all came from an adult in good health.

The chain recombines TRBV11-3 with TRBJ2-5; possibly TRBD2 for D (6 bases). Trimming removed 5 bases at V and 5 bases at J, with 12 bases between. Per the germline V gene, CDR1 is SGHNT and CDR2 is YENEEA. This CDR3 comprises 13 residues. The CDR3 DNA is TGTGCCAGCAGCCCACGACTAGGGGAGACCCAGTACTTC. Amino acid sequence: CASSPRLGETQYF.

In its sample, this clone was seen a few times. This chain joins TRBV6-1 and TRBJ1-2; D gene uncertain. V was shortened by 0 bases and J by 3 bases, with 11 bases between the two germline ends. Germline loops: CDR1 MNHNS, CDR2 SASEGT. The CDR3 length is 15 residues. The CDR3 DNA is TGTGCCAGCAGTGAAGCGCGTCACAGATACTATGGCTACACCTTC. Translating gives CASSEARHRYYGYTF.

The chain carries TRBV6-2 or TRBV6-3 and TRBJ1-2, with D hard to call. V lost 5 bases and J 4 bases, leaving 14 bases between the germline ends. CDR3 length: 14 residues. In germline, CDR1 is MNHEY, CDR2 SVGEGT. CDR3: CASSRAGFGYGYTF. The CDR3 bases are TGTGCCAGCAGTCGCGCAGGTTTCGGCTATGGCTACACCTTC.

This chain's CDR3 is CSVVTNYGYTF. As DNA, the CDR3 is TGCAGCGTTGTCACTAACTATGGCTACACCTTC. The V gene is TRBV29-1, the J gene TRBJ1-2; D unresolved. CDR1 SQVTM and CDR2 ANQGSEA come from the germline V gene. There are 11 residues in the CDR3. V gave up 4 bases and J gave up 0 bases, with 3 bases separating them.

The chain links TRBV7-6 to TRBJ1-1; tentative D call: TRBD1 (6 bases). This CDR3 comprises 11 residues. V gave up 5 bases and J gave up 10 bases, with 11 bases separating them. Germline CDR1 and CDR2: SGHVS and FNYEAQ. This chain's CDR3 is CASSAGAGAFF. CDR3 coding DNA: TGTGCCAGCAGCGCAGGGGCTGGAGCTTTCTTT.

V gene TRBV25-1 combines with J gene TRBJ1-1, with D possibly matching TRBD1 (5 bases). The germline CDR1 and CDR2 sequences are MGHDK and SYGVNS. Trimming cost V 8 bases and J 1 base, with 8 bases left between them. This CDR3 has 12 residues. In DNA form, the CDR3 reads TGTGCCAGCCGCGGACAGAACACTGAAGCTTTCTTT. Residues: CASRGQNTEAFF.

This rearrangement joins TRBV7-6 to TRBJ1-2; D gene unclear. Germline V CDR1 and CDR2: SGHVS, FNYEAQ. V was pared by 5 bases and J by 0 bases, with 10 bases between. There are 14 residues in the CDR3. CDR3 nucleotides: TGTGCCAGCAGCCCCTGGCCTCCTAACTATGGCTACACCTTC. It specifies CASSPWPPNYGYTF.

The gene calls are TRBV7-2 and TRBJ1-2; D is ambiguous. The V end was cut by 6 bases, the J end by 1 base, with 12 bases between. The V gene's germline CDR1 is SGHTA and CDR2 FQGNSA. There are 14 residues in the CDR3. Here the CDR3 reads CASRIGGGNYGYTF. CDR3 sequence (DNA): TGTGCCAGCAGAATCGGAGGTGGTAACTATGGCTACACCTTC.

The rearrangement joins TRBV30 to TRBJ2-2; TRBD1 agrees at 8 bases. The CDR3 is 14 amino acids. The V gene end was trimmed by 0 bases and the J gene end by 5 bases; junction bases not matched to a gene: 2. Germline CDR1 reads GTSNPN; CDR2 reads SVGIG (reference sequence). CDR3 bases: TGTGCCTGGAGTGTACAGGGGGATACCGGGGAGCTGTTTTTT. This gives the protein CAWSVQGDTGELFF.

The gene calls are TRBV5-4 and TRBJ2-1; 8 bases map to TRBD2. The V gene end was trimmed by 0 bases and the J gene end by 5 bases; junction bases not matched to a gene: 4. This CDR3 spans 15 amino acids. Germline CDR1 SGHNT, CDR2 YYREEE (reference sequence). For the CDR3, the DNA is TGTGCCAGCAGCTTGGTTGGGCGGGGGGACAATGAGCAGTTCTTC. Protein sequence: CASSLVGRGDNEQFF. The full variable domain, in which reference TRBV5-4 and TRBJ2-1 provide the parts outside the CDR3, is ETGVTQSPTHLIKTRGQQVTLRCSSQSGHNTVSWYQQALGQGPQFIFQYYREEENGRGNFPPRFSGLQFPNYSSELNVNALELDDSALYLCASSLVGRGDNEQFFGPGTRLTVL.

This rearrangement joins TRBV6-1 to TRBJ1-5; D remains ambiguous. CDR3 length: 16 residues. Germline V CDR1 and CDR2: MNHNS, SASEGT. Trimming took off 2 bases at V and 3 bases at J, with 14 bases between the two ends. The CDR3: CASSELGQTDNQPQHF. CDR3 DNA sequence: TGTGCCAGCAGTGAACTTGGGCAGACTGACAATCAGCCCCAGCATTTT.

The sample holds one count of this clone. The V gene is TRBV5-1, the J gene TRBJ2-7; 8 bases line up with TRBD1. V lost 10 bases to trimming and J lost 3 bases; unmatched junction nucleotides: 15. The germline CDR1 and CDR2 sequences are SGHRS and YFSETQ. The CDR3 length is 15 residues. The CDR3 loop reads CACRAGGSFDYEQYF. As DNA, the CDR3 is TGCGCCTGCCGGGCAGGGGGCTCATTTGACTACGAGCAGTACTTC.

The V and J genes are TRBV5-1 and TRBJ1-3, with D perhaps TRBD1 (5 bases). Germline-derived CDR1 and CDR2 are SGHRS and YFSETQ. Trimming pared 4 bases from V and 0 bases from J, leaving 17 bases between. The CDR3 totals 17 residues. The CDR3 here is CASSPRVGAYSGNTIYF. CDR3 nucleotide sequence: TGCGCCAGCAGCCCCCGGGTAGGGGCCTACTCTGGAAACACCATATATTTT.

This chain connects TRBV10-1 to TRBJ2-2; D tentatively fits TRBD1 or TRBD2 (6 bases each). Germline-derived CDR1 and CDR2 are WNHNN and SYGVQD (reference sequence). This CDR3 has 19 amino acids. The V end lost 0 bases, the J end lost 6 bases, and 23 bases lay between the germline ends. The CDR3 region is CASSESMLGGHPGAGELFF. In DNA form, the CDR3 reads TGCGCCAGCAGTGAGTCGATGCTGGGGGGCCACCCGGGGGCCGGGGAGCTGTTTTTT.

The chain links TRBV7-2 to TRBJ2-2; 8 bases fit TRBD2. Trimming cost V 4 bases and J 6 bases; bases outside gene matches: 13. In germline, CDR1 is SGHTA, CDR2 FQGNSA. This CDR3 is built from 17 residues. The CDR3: CASSSSRLALSSGELFF. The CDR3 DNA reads TGTGCCAGCAGCTCCTCGCGACTAGCGTTAAGTTCCGGGGAGCTGTTTTTT. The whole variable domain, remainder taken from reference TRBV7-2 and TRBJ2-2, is GAGVSQSPSNKVTEKGKDVELRCDPISGHTALYWYRQSLGQGLEFLIYFQGNSAPDKSGLPSDRFSAERTGGSVSTLTIQRTQQEDSAVYLCASSSSRLALSSGELFFGEGSRLTVL.

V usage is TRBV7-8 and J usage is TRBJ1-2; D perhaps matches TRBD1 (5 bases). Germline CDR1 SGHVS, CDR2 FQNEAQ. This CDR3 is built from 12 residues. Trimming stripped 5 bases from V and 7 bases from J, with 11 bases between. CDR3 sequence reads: CASSLRVSGYTF. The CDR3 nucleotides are TGTGCCAGCAGCCTCAGGGTCTCTGGCTACACCTTC.

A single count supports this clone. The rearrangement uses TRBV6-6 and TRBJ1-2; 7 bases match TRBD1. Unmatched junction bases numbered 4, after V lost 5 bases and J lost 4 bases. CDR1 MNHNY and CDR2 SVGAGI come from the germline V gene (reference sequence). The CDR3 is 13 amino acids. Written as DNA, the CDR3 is TGTGCCAGCAGTCGGGACAGTATCTATGGCTACACCTTC. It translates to CASSRDSIYGYTF.

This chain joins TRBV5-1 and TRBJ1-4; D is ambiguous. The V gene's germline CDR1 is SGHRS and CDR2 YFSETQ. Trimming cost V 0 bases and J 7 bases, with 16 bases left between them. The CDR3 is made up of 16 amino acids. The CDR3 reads CASSLEQASGGEKLFF. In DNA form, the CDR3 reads TGCGCCAGCAGCTTGGAGCAGGCTTCGGGCGGTGAAAAACTGTTTTTT. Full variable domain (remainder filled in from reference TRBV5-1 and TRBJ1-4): KAGVTQTPRYLIKTRGQQVTLSCSPISGHRSVSWYQQTPGQGLQFLFEYFSETQRNKGNFPGRFSGRQFSNSRSEMNVSTLELGDSALYLCASSLEQASGGEKLFFGSGTQLSVL.

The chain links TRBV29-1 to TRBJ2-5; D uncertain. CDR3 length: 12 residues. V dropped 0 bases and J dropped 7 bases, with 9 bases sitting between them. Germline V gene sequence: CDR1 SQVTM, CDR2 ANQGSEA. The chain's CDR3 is CSVEDQRLTQYF. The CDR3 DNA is TGCAGCGTTGAAGATCAACGGTTGACCCAGTACTTC.

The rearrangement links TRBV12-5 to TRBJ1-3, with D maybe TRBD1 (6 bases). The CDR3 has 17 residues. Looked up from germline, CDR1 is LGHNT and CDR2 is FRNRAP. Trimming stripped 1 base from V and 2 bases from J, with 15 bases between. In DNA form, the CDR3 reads TGTGCTAGTGGTTTGGGGTACAGGGATCAGACTGGAAACACCATATATTTT. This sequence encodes CASGLGYRDQTGNTIYF.

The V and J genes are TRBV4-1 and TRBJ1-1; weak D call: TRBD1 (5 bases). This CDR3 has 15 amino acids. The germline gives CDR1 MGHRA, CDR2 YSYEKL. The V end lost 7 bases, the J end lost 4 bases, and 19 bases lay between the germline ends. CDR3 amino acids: CASIGRGFPSTEAFF. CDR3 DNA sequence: TGCGCCAGCATCGGGAGGGGATTCCCCAGCACTGAAGCTTTCTTT.

The CDR3 nucleotides read TGCGCCAGCAGTGAGTCCCGCGGAAACACCATATATTTT. It yields the protein CASSESRGNTIYF. The V gene is TRBV10-2, the J gene TRBJ1-3; D remains unclear. The germline V gene encodes CDR1 WSHSY and CDR2 SAAADI. The CDR3 is made up of 13 amino acids. The V end lost 0 bases, the J end lost 4 bases, and 4 bases lay between the germline ends.

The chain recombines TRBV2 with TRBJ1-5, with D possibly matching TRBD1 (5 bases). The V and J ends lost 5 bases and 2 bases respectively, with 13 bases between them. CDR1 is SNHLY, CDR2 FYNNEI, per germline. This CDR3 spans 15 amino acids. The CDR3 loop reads CASSRGAEGNQPQHF. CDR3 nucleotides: TGTGCCAGCAGTAGGGGAGCGGAGGGCAATCAGCCCCAGCATTTT.

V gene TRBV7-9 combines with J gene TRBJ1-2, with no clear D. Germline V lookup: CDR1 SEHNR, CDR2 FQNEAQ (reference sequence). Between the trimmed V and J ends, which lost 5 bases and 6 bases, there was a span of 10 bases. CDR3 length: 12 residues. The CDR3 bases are TGTGCCAGCAGCCTCGACATTGATGGCTACACCTTC. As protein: CASSLDIDGYTF.

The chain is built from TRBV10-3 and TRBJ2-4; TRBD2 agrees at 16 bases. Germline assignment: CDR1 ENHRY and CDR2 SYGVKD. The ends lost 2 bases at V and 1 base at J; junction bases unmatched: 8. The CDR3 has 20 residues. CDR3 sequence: CAISEPGLAGGLVAKNIQYF. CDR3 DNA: TGTGCCATCAGTGAGCCGGGACTAGCGGGGGGGCTGGTGGCCAAAAACATTCAGTACTTC.

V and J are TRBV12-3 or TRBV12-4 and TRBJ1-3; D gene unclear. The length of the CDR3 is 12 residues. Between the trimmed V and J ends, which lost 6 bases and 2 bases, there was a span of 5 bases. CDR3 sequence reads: CASRTAGNTIYF. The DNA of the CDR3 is TGTGCCAGCAGGACCGCTGGAAACACCATATATTTT.

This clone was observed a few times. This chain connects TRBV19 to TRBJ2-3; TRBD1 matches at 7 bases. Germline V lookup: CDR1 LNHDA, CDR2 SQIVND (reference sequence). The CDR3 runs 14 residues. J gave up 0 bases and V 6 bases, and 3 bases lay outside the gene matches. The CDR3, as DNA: TGTGCCAGTAGAAGACAGGGCAGCACAGATACGCAGTATTTT. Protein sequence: CASRRQGSTDTQYF.

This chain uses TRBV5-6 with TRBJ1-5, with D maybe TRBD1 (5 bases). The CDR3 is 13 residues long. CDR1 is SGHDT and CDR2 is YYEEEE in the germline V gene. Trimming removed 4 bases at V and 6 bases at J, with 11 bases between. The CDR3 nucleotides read TGTGCCAGCAGCAACTGGGGCGTTCAGCCCCAGCATTTT. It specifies CASSNWGVQPQHF.